A selection of T cell receptor beta chains follows, all from one sample in a study of blood T cell repertoires in COVID-19. Libraries were prepared by immunoSEQ multiplex PCR; TCRdb keeps only in-frame clonotypes and omits some of them. Among approximately 240,000 clones listed, about 88% were seen once. Sequencing was performed on peripheral blood. All receptors derive from a woman aged 35 to 49 who had recovered from COVID-19. Both conserved end residues are part of each CDR3.

TRBJ1-2	TRBV6-2/TRBV6-3	CASSYRTANYGYTF
TRBJ2-4	TRBV30	CAWNRISTDNIQYF
TRBJ2-7	TRBV13	CASSLGAGPTYEQYF
TRBJ1-4	TRBV7-2	CASSLLREKLFF
TRBJ2-4	TRBV19	CASSIRTGSGHSIQYF
TRBJ2-7	TRBV7-2	CASSPWRGAYYEQYF
TRBJ1-1	TRBV7-8	CASSLGDRGINTEAFF
TRBJ2-7	TRBV2	CASTRSPYEQYF
TRBJ2-2	TRBV15	CATSRDLASNTGELFF
TRBJ1-1	TRBV20-1	CSAYLNTEAFF
TRBJ1-5	TRBV7-2	CASSLLGQGLFNSNQPQHF
TRBJ2-3	TRBV2	CASRKQGPDTQYF
TRBJ2-7	TRBV28	CASSLSQGLFYEQYF
TRBJ2-2	TRBV24-1	CATTGNTGELFF
TRBJ2-1	TRBV7-2	CASSTQTGGINEQFF
TRBJ2-2	TRBV6-2/TRBV6-3	CASSYGAELTGELFF
TRBJ1-4	TRBV5-6	CASNIADNRGRPGEF
TRBJ2-3	TRBV6-5	CATGTGGDTDTQYF
TRBJ1-6	TRBV3-1/TRBV3-2	CASSQETGNNSPLHF
TRBJ2-1	TRBV11-2	CASSLAGFGNEQFF
TRBJ1-1	TRBV6-6	CASSHLSGTPEAFF
TRBJ1-1	TRBV3-1/TRBV3-2	CASSQDYGTGGWSRTEAFF
TRBJ2-1	TRBV27	CASKFRRGTGGEQFF
TRBJ1-5	TRBV30	CACTLRGNQPQHF
TRBJ2-1	TRBV7-9	CASSLDRVGLAVNNEQFF
TRBJ1-1	TRBV5-1	CASSSGQGINSEAFF
TRBJ1-5	TRBV7-4	CASSLTGGLSNQPQHF
TRBJ2-5	TRBV19	CASSIALAGRYQETQYF
TRBJ2-2	TRBV6-6	CASSSRNTGELFF
TRBJ1-3	TRBV28	CASLTGGRNTIYF
TRBJ2-2	TRBV2	CASSETVSGELFF
TRBJ1-3	TRBV5-6	CASSLGQGANSGNTIYF
TRBJ1-2	TRBV12-3/TRBV12-4	CASSPRGNGYTF
TRBJ2-3	TRBV11-3	CASSHVGTGRTSDTQYF
TRBJ2-7	TRBV3-1/TRBV3-2	CASSQAGGRAYEQYF
TRBJ2-2	TRBV24-1	CATRGQGATGELFF
TRBJ1-6	TRBV4-2	CASSQDMRSSYNSPLHF
TRBJ2-1	TRBV7-2	CASSYRDSYNEQFF
TRBJ1-6	TRBV11-2	CASSLATGYNSPLHF
TRBJ1-3	TRBV6-1	CASSEDVGGTAILDPSGNTIYF
TRBJ2-3	TRBV19	CASKQGFSTDTQYF
TRBJ2-1	TRBV5-1	CASSWQTGTSYNEQFF
TRBJ2-2	TRBV29-1	CSGRGLGELFF
TRBJ2-7	TRBV4-2	CASSLSLPDTRLAGGLVYEQYF
TRBJ1-5	TRBV6-2/TRBV6-3	CASSRLAPSGQPQHF
TRBJ2-5	TRBV25-1	CASSEYGAGGQETQYF
TRBJ2-7	TRBV7-2	CASRTSGSIHEQYF
TRBJ1-5	TRBV5-8	CASSFSRGRGYQPQHF
TRBJ1-1	TRBV10-3	CAISEKGRENTEAFF
TRBJ1-2	TRBV6-5	CASSRGGAYGYTF
TRBJ1-5	TRBV19	CASSIRRQDTYSNQPQHF
TRBJ2-2	TRBV5-4	CASSSEGTGWNTGELFF
TRBJ2-7	TRBV23-1	CASSHSDRVHEQYF
TRBJ2-1	TRBV7-8	CASSLAGTSGTYNEQFF
TRBJ2-5	TRBV5-5	CASSVGLAGGETQYF
TRBJ2-7	TRBV28	CASSRRQKTYEQYF